These 25 T cell receptor beta chains were sequenced from one sample in a study of T cells in Graves' hyperthyroidism and ophthalmopathy. Researchers took RNA transcripts and amplified the TCR beta CDR3 regions from them. HTBI primers were the set used in a first-round RT-PCR of the TCR CDR3. MiXCR, run by TCRdb on the multiplex PCR reads, gives a single entry per CDR3 protein. The sample contains 37,000 or so distinct CDR3 sequences, under 60% of which appear only once. Sequenced material: blood. All receptors derive from a man in his forties with Graves' ophthalmopathy.

This clonotype was picked up many times. The CDR3 DNA sequence: TGTGCCAGTCCGCGACAGACAGGGCTTCTCTCTCCCTCCTACAATGAGCAGTTCTTC. Amino acids: CASPRQTGLLSPSYNEQFF. The J gene is TRBJ2-1, the V gene TRBV19; 7 bases fit TRBD1. Germline values: CDR1 LNHDA, CDR2 SQIVND (reference sequence). The CDR3 is made up of 19 amino acids. Unmatched junction bases numbered 19, after V lost 8 bases and J lost 0 bases.

CDR3 sequence: CSARGLAGGGNQPQHF. CDR3 nucleotide sequence: TGCAGTGCTAGAGGACTAGCGGGGGGTGGCAATCAGCCCCAGCATTTT. This chain joins TRBV20-1 and TRBJ1-5, with D maybe TRBD1 (5 bases). The V end was cut by 1 base, the J end by 2 bases, with 15 bases between. The CDR3 is made up of 16 amino acids. Germline V gene sequence: CDR1 DFQATT, CDR2 SNEGSKA (reference sequence).

The chain has TRBV19 and TRBJ1-5; D not certain. Germline V gene lookup returns CDR1 LNHDA and CDR2 SQIVND (reference sequence). CDR3 length equals 13 residues. V lost 6 bases and J 11 bases, leaving 17 bases between the germline ends. CDR3: CASRTANKETQHF. In DNA, the CDR3 is TGTGCCAGTAGAACCGCGAACAAAGAGACCCAGCATTTT.

As concerns this clonotype: The junction departs from the called germline gene at one end, perhaps through a read error. The genes are TRBV9 and TRBJ2-2; D tentatively fits TRBD1 or TRBD2 (5 bases each). CDR3 size: 14 residues. Germline loops: CDR1 SGDLS, CDR2 YYNGEE. The CDR3 nucleotides are TGTGTCAGCAGTTTGGGGGTTTACACCGGGGAACTGTTTTTT. Its translation: CVSSLGVYTGELFF.

This clonotype was counted a single time. CDR3 sequence (DNA): TGCAGTGCCAGCGGACACGAGCAGTACTTC. Protein product: CSASGHEQYF. V gene TRBV20-1 combines with J gene TRBJ2-7; TRBD2 is a possible D gene (5 bases). Trimming pared 6 bases from V and 5 bases from J, leaving 8 bases between. The CDR3 totals 10 residues. CDR1 and CDR2 (germline): DFQATT, SNEGSKA (reference sequence).

This chain uses TRBV20-1 with TRBJ2-1; TRBD2 matches at 11 bases. Trimming took 1 base from V and 4 from J; bases not matched to a gene: 6. CDR1 is DFQATT, CDR2 SNEGSKA, per germline (reference sequence). The CDR3 totals 16 residues. DNA for the CDR3: TGCAGTGCTAGAGGGTGGGGACTAGCGGTATACAATGAGCAGTTCTTC. This encodes CSARGWGLAVYNEQFF.

The chain joins TRBV20-1 to TRBJ2-3, with D possibly being TRBD2 (6 bases). The CDR3 length is 13 residues. The germline CDR1 and CDR2 sequences are DFQATT and SNEGSKA (reference sequence). V was pared by 1 base and J by 11 bases, with 16 bases between. CDR3 nucleotides: TGCAGTGCTAGAGTGGCGGGAAACAATGAGCAGTATTTT. Protein: CSARVAGNNEQYF.

This sequence joins TRBV19 and TRBJ2-6; D is uncertain. Germline values: CDR1 LNHDA, CDR2 SQIVND (reference sequence). V shed 8 bases and J shed 2 bases, with 10 bases lying between them. The CDR3 length is 14 residues. CDR3 region: CASHTNTGANVLTF. Here the CDR3 DNA reads TGTGCCAGTCACACCAACACTGGGGCCAACGTCCTGACTTTC. Full variable domain (rest looked up from reference TRBV19 and TRBJ2-6): DGGITQSPKYLFRKEGQNVTLSCEQNLNHDAMYWYRQDPGQGLRLIYYSQIVNDFQKGDIAEGYSVSREKKESFPLTVTSAQKNPTAFYLCASHTNTGANVLTFGAGSRLTVL.

In the case of this clonotype: One end of the junction does not line up with germline, which may come from a read error. The chain joins TRBV20-1 to TRBJ2-5; tentatively, D is TRBD1 (6 bases). Germline V gives CDR1 DFQATT, CDR2 SNEGSKA (reference sequence). The CDR3 consists of 13 residues. The CDR3 spells CSAIGLGPGTPFF. CDR3 in DNA: TGCAGTGCCATAGGTTTAGGCCCCGGGACACCTTTTTTC.

The chain employs TRBV25-1 and TRBJ2-1; D may be TRBD2 (5 bases). The germline gives CDR1 MGHDK, CDR2 SYGVNS. The CDR3 loop spans 13 amino acids. The CDR3 reads CAREPGSHNEQFF. CDR3 DNA: TGTGCTAGAGAACCGGGATCCCACAATGAGCAGTTCTTC.

The gene calls are TRBV6-4 and TRBJ2-5; D remains ambiguous. Trimming removed 2 bases from V and 0 bases from J, with 7 bases in between. From germline, CDR1 is MRHNA and CDR2 SNTAGT. The CDR3 runs 14 residues. CDR3 DNA: TGTGCCAGCAGTGACCCGTGGGACCAAGAGACCCAGTACTTC. This translates into CASSDPWDQETQYF.

The J gene is TRBJ2-5, the V gene TRBV10-2, with a weak D call TRBD1 (5 bases). Between the trimmed V and J ends, which lost 4 bases and 1 base, there was a span of 25 bases. This CDR3 has 19 residues. Germline V lookup: CDR1 WSHSY, CDR2 SAAADI. The CDR3 reads CASSAYSNQPPTGQETQYF. The CDR3 coding sequence is TGCGCCAGCAGTGCCTATAGCAATCAGCCCCCCACAGGCCAAGAGACCCAGTACTTC.

The CDR3 DNA follows: TGTGCCAGCACGACTAGCGGTGCGGGTCTTGCAGATACGCAGTATTTT. This translates into CASTTSGAGLADTQYF. The chain uses TRBV2 and TRBJ2-3, with 9 bases lining up with TRBD2. The V and J ends lost 7 bases and 4 bases, in that order; junction bases with no gene match: 12. CDR1 and CDR2 (germline): SNHLY, FYNNEI. There are 16 residues in the CDR3.

A word on this clonotype: Sequence at one end of the junction differs from germline and may be a read error. The rearrangement links TRBV29-1 to TRBJ1-2; D possibly corresponds to TRBD1 (5 bases). This CDR3 has 12 amino acids. Per germline, CDR1 SQVTM and CDR2 ANQGSEA. The CDR3 sequence: CSVARGSYDYTF. The CDR3 coding sequence is TGCAGCGTTGCACGGGGGAGCTATGACTACACCTTC.

The rearrangement uses TRBV7-6 and TRBJ2-7, with D perhaps TRBD2 (6 bases). This CDR3 contains 16 residues. V gave up 5 bases and J gave up 2 bases, with 19 bases separating them. The germline CDR1 and CDR2 sequences are SGHVS and FNYEAQ. The DNA for the CDR3 is TGTGCCAGCAGCCCGGGACTCAGGACCCTAACCTACGAGCAGTACTTC. Its protein product is CASSPGLRTLTYEQYF.

The table lists this clonotype with many counts. This sequence joins TRBV9 and TRBJ2-1, with 13 positions matching TRBD2. The V segment lost 4 bases and the J segment 9 bases; nucleotides outside the gene matches: 13. In germline, CDR1 is SGDLS, CDR2 YYNGEE. The CDR3 sequence is 17 residues long. Here the CDR3 DNA reads TGTGCCAGCAGCTCCCGGACTAGCGGGAGTTCTGTTGGTGAGCAGTTCTTC. Its translation is CASSSRTSGSSVGEQFF.

This clonotype was seen many times. V gene TRBV15 combines with J gene TRBJ2-3, with a tentative D call TRBD2 (7 bases). Germline V gives CDR1 LNHNV, CDR2 YYDKDF (reference sequence). V was trimmed by 0 bases and J by 6 bases, leaving 13 bases between them. The CDR3 consists of 15 residues. The CDR3 sequence is CATSRESGGVDTQYF. As DNA, the CDR3 is TGTGCCACCAGCAGAGAATCGGGGGGCGTCGATACGCAGTATTTT.

This clonotype has a count of ten or more. The chain is built from TRBV20-1 and TRBJ2-2; D might be TRBD1 or TRBD2, each matching 5 bases. Germline CDR1 and CDR2: DFQATT and SNEGSKA (reference sequence). CDR3 length equals 16 residues. Trimming left V 1 base short and J 1 base short, with 13 bases between. CDR3 loop: CSARAPGRMNTGELFF. The CDR3 DNA reads TGCAGTGCTAGAGCCCCGGGACGGATGAACACCGGGGAGCTGTTTTTT.

The gene calls are TRBV4-2 and TRBJ1-2, with D perhaps TRBD1 (5 bases). Trimming shortened V by 1 base and J by 8 bases, and 11 bases separated the two germline ends. Germline V gives CDR1 LGHNA, CDR2 YNFKEQ. The CDR3 totals 13 residues. DNA of the CDR3: TGTGCCAGCAGCCAAGGAGCGGGACTCGGCTACACCTTC. This codes for CASSQGAGLGYTF.

Turning to this clonotype: An end of the junction does not agree with germline; a read error may underlie this. The chain is built from TRBV20-1 and TRBJ2-7; TRBD1 matches at 10 bases. The germline CDR1 and CDR2 sequences are DFQATT and SNEGSKA (reference sequence). The CDR3 has 15 amino acids. The CDR3 region is CSARDQDRGDYEQYF. The CDR3 region has the DNA TGCAGTGCCAGAGATCAGGACAGGGGGGATTACGAGCAGTACTTC.

The J gene is TRBJ2-5, the V gene TRBV11-2; D may correspond to TRBD1 or TRBD2 (7 bases each). CDR3 length: 14 residues. Per germline, CDR1 SGHAT and CDR2 FQNNGV. Trimming took off 4 bases at V and 5 bases at J, with 14 bases between the two ends. For the CDR3, the DNA is TGTGCCAGCAGCTCGGCAGGGGGGGAGGAGACCCAGTACTTC. This gives the protein CASSSAGGEETQYF.

In this sample, this clonotype is medium-sized. The chain carries TRBV19 and TRBJ2-5; D ambiguous. Germline CDR1 and CDR2: LNHDA and SQIVND (reference sequence). V gave up 4 bases and J gave up 1 base, with 7 bases separating them. This CDR3 has 13 residues. The CDR3 coding sequence is TGTGCCAGTAGTACCCATAGCCAAGAGACCCAGTACTTC. It translates to CASSTHSQETQYF.

This clonotype was recorded at least ten times. CDR3 coding DNA: TGTGCCAGCAGTTACGGAGTTGAAGCTTTCTTT. As protein: CASSYGVEAFF. V is TRBV6-6 and J is TRBJ1-1; D unresolved. This CDR3 region has 11 residues. With 2 bases removed from V and 7 bases from J, the gap between germline ends came to 5 bases. Per the germline V gene, CDR1 is MNHNY and CDR2 is SVGAGI (reference sequence).

In this sample, this clonotype turned up many times. This sequence joins TRBV5-8 and TRBJ1-4; D gene ambiguous. Trimming took 0 bases from V and 0 from J, leaving 9 bases between them. The CDR3 covers 16 residues. Germline V gene lookup returns CDR1 SGHTS and CDR2 YDEGEE. DNA for the CDR3: TGTGCCAGCAGCTTGGCTGGAATTGCAACTAATGAAAAACTGTTTTTT. Translating it yields CASSLAGIATNEKLFF.

In its sample, this clonotype was seen many times. This chain uses TRBV20-1 with TRBJ1-2; possibly TRBD1 for D (5 bases). Trimming took 4 bases from V and 8 from J, leaving 23 bases between them. This CDR3 is built from 15 residues. The germline V gene has CDR1 DFQATT and CDR2 SNEGSKA (reference sequence). CDR3 residues: CSAIAGAASLGGYTF. The DNA of the CDR3 is TGCAGTGCTATCGCCGGGGCAGCTTCGTTGGGGGGCTACACCTTC.